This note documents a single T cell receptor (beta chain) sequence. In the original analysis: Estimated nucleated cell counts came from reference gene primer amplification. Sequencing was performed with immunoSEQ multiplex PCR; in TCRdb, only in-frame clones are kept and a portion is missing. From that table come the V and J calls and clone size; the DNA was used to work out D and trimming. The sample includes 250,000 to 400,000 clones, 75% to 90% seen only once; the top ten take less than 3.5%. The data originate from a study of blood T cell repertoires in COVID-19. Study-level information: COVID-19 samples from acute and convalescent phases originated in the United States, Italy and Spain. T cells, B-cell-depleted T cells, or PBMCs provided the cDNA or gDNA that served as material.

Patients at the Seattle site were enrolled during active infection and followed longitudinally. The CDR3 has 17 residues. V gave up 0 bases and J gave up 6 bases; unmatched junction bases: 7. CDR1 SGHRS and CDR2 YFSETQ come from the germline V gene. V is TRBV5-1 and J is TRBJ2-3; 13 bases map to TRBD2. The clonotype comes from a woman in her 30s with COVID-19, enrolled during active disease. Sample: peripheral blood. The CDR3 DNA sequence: TGCGCCAGCAGCTTGGGACTAGCGGGAGGACTTGGGGATACGCAGTATTTT. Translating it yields CASSLGLAGGLGDTQYF.